The 13 T cell receptor beta chains below were found in one sample sequenced in a study of beta chain features in type 1 diabetes. cDNA synthesis used the whole RNA isolate, giving expressed TCRB sequences. The data were produced by immunoSEQ multiplex PCR, yet TCRdb's version contains in-frame clones alone and is incomplete. The sample yields more than 150,000 clones, around an eighth seen once. Sequencing used central memory CD4+ T cells from blood. The receptors stem from a woman aged 18-29 years in good health.

This chain connects TRBV2 to TRBJ2-4; 7 bases are a match to TRBD1. V trimming: 5 bases; J trimming: 7 bases; junction bases outside the gene matches: 5. CDR1 and CDR2 from the germline V gene are SNHLY and FYNNEI. This CDR3 has 13 residues. The CDR3 DNA reads TGTGCCAGCAGTAGGGAACAGGGGAACATTCAGTACTTC. Protein product: CASSREQGNIQYF.

This clone was observed a few times. This sequence joins TRBV5-4 and TRBJ2-2; 7 bases fit TRBD1. CDR1 is SGHNT and CDR2 is YYREEE in the germline V gene (reference sequence). V lost 3 bases and J lost 2; bases outside the gene matches: 1. This CDR3 is 14 amino acids long. CDR3 nucleotide sequence: TGTGCCAGCAGCTGGGACAGAAACACCGGGGAGCTGTTTTTT. Protein product: CASSWDRNTGELFF.

Only a few counts were recorded for this clone. This chain connects TRBV28 to TRBJ2-5, with 8 bases lining up with TRBD1. This CDR3 is built from 13 residues. Germline V gene lookup returns CDR1 MDHEN and CDR2 SYDVKM. Unmatched junction bases numbered 3, after V lost 5 bases and J lost 4 bases. As DNA, the CDR3 is TGTGCCAGCAGTCTCCAGGGGGCAGAGACCCAGTACTTC. It codes for CASSLQGAETQYF. Complete variable domain (other parts from reference TRBV28 and TRBJ2-5): DVKVTQSSRYLVKRTGEKVFLECVQDMDHENMFWYRQDPGLGLRLIYFSYDVKMKEKGDIPEGYSVSREKKERFSLILESASTNQTSMYLCASSLQGAETQYFGPGTRLLVL.

V usage is TRBV18 and J usage is TRBJ2-7; TRBD2 matches 15 bases. V was pared by 0 bases and J by 5 bases, with 11 bases of the junction left unmatched. CDR1 KGHSH and CDR2 LQKENI come from the germline V gene. CDR3 length: 19 residues. The CDR3 DNA sequence: TGTGCCAGCTCACCACCCAGGACTAGCGGGAGGGCCTTCGGTAACGAGCAGTACTTC. Its protein product is CASSPPRTSGRAFGNEQYF.

The J gene is TRBJ2-4, the V gene TRBV9, with 10 positions matching TRBD2. Germline CDR1 and CDR2: SGDLS and YYNGEE. CDR3 length: 19 amino acids. Trimming took 4 bases from V and 0 from J; bases not matched to a gene: 13. In DNA form, the CDR3 reads TGTGCCAGCAGCTTTCTTCCTACTAGCGGGACCCTAGCCAAAAACATTCAGTACTTC. Translating it yields CASSFLPTSGTLAKNIQYF.

This chain uses TRBV2 with TRBJ2-5; 9 nucleotides align to TRBD1. The germline V gene encodes CDR1 SNHLY and CDR2 FYNNEI. The CDR3 covers 14 residues. The trim removed 6 bases at V and 4 bases at J, leaving 6 bases unmatched. The CDR3 region is CASRPDRGRETQYF. The CDR3, as DNA: TGTGCCAGCAGACCGGACAGGGGAAGAGAGACCCAGTACTTC. The variable domain in full, with the rest retrieved from reference TRBV2 and TRBJ2-5, is EPEVTQTPSHQVTQMGQEVILRCVPISNHLYFYWYRQILGQKVEFLVSFYNNEISEKSEIFDDQFSVERPDGSNFTLKIRSTKLEDSAMYFCASRPDRGRETQYFGPGTRLLVL.

This chain connects TRBV7-2 to TRBJ1-2; TRBD1 matches at 9 bases. CDR3 size: 15 residues. Germline assignment: CDR1 SGHTA and CDR2 FQGNSA. Trimming removed 5 bases from V and 6 bases from J; junction bases left unmatched: 10. The CDR3 protein is CASSRTFTGGHGYTF. The CDR3 DNA reads as TGTGCCAGCAGCCGGACCTTCACAGGGGGCCATGGCTACACCTTC.

This clone came up a few times. The rearrangement links TRBV7-2 to TRBJ2-3; 10 nucleotides align to TRBD2. The V gene end was trimmed by 6 bases and the J gene end by 1 base; junction bases not matched to a gene: 4. Germline V gene lookup returns CDR1 SGHTA and CDR2 FQGNSA. There are 15 residues in the CDR3. The CDR3 coding sequence is TGTGCCAGCAGTTCGACTAGCGGGCGCACAGATACGCAGTATTTT. It translates to CASSSTSGRTDTQYF.

The chain joins TRBV2 to TRBJ2-1; the D gene is possibly TRBD2 (5 bases). The CDR3 covers 15 residues. Deletions cut 5 bases from V and 1 base from J, with 12 bases between. Germline V gene lookup returns CDR1 SNHLY and CDR2 FYNNEI. The CDR3 spells CASSSIRGSYNEQFF. In DNA form, the CDR3 reads TGTGCCAGCAGTTCGATTCGGGGTTCCTACAATGAGCAGTTCTTC.

The genes are TRBV5-5 and TRBJ1-1; possible D gene TRBD1, 6 bases. The CDR3 spans 16 residues. Looked up from germline, CDR1 is SGHKS and CDR2 is YYEKEE (reference sequence). Between the trimmed V and J ends, which lost 2 bases and 0 bases, there was a span of 14 bases. CDR3 loop: CASSLPGHSMNTEAFF. The CDR3 DNA reads as TGTGCCAGCAGCTTACCGGGACATTCAATGAACACTGAAGCTTTCTTT.

The V gene is TRBV30, the J gene TRBJ2-3; TRBD2 matches 10 bases. The CDR3 spans 14 residues. Trimming took 5 bases from V and 5 from J; bases not matched to a gene: 7. CDR1 is GTSNPN, CDR2 SVGIG, per germline (reference sequence). CDR3 bases: TGTGCCTGGGAATTAGCGGGAGGCGTAGATACGCAGTATTTT. Its translation: CAWELAGGVDTQYF.

This clone has a handful of counts. This chain joins TRBV28 and TRBJ1-5, with TRBD1 matching 10 bases. Germline-derived CDR1 and CDR2 are MDHEN and SYDVKM. After removal of 2 bases from V and 4 bases from J, the junction contained 5 bases not matched to a gene. The CDR3 runs to 16 residues. CDR3 coding DNA: TGTGCCAGCAGTTTAAGGGGACAGGGGAGGAATCAGCCCCAGCATTTT. This translates into CASSLRGQGRNQPQHF.

The V and J genes are TRBV2 and TRBJ1-5, with 10 nucleotides matching TRBD1. The germline gives CDR1 SNHLY, CDR2 FYNNEI. V shed 5 bases, J shed 2 bases, and the junction held 3 bases outside the gene matches. This CDR3 has 15 amino acids. The chain's CDR3 is CASSSGQGGNQPQHF. For the CDR3, the DNA is TGTGCCAGCAGTTCAGGACAGGGGGGCAATCAGCCCCAGCATTTT.